The 26 T cell receptor beta chains presented below share a single source sample, sequenced in a study of siplizumab effects on memory and regulatory T cells. Their target antigens are unknown. The assay was immunoSEQ multiplex PCR, and TCRdb's table has in-frame clones only and misses some. Found here are 9,500 to 11,000 clones, about 47% of them singletons; the top ten hold around a tenth. Coculturing of the mixed lymphocyte reaction cells was performed at 37°C for under seven days. Sequencing was carried out using CFSE-low (dividing) CD8+ T cells sorted from an allogeneic mixed lymphocyte reaction. These TCRs come from a human donor in good health; the cells came from an allogeneic mixed lymphocyte reaction.

This clone was seen a single time. The genes are TRBV29-1 and TRBJ1-3; D gene unclear. The CDR3 contains 14 residues. V shed 2 bases and J shed 0 bases, with 8 bases lying between them. Germline loops: CDR1 SQVTM, CDR2 ANQGSEA. The chain's CDR3 is CSVEQANSGNTIYF. The CDR3, as DNA: TGCAGCGTTGAACAGGCAAACTCTGGAAACACCATATATTTT. Drawing the rest from reference TRBV29-1 and TRBJ1-3, the complete variable domain is SAVISQKPSRDICQRGTSLTIQCQVDSQVTMMFWYRQQPGQSLTLIATANQGSEATYESGFVIDKFPISRPNLTFSTLTVSNMSPEDSSIYLCSVEQANSGNTIYFGEGSWLTVV.

The chain uses TRBV6-5 and TRBJ1-1, with 7 bases lining up with TRBD1. The CDR3 sequence is 14 residues long. The germline V gene encodes CDR1 MNHEY and CDR2 SVGAGI. V trimming: 5 bases; J trimming: 6 bases; junction bases outside the gene matches: 9. The CDR3 reads CASSALRDSAEAFF. CDR3 nucleotides: TGTGCCAGCAGTGCGCTCCGGGACAGTGCTGAAGCTTTCTTT.

This clone is judged medium-sized. The chain carries TRBV9 and TRBJ1-6; TRBD1 might be the D (5 bases). The CDR3 covers 15 residues. Germline CDR1 SGDLS, CDR2 YYNGEE. V was clipped by 0 bases and J by 8 bases, with 12 bases between them. Here the CDR3 reads CASSVAGVLDSPLHF. CDR3 sequence (DNA): TGTGCCAGCAGCGTAGCGGGGGTCCTCGATTCACCCCTCCACTTT. The entire variable domain, with the rest obtained from reference TRBV9 and TRBJ1-6, is as follows: DSGVTQTPKHLITATGQRVTLRCSPRSGDLSVYWYQQSLDQGLQFLIQYYNGEERAKGNILERFSAQQFPDLHSELNLSSLELGDSALYFCASSVAGVLDSPLHFGNGTRLTVT.

In its sample, this clone ranks as medium-sized. CDR3 coding DNA: TGTGCCAGCAGTTACTCGTGGACCGGGGAGCTGTTTTTT. Amino acids: CASSYSWTGELFF. The V and J genes are TRBV6-5 and TRBJ2-2; D not resolved. Germline V CDR1 and CDR2: MNHEY, SVGAGI. The CDR3 has 13 amino acids. Trimming cost V 0 bases and J 5 bases, with 4 bases left between them.

The chain has TRBV5-5 and TRBJ2-2; D remains unclear. Trimming removed 3 bases from V and 6 bases from J, with 18 bases in between. Germline V gene sequence: CDR1 SGHKS, CDR2 YYEKEE (reference sequence). The CDR3 consists of 16 residues. CDR3 nucleotides: TGTGCCAGCAGCTCGAAGCTTTCATTTGGCCCCGGGGAGCTGTTTTTT. Translated, it gives CASSSKLSFGPGELFF.

The chain combines TRBV6-5 with TRBJ2-7, with TRBD2 matching 12 bases. The V gene's germline CDR1 is MNHEY and CDR2 SVGAGI. V gave up 8 bases and J gave up 2 bases; unmatched junction bases: 4. The CDR3 has 14 residues. The CDR3 region is CASGLAGNTYEQYF. In DNA, the CDR3 is TGTGCCAGCGGACTAGCGGGGAACACCTACGAGCAGTACTTC.

Sample share makes this clone medium-sized (0.01 to 0.1%). V is TRBV7-3 and J is TRBJ2-1; D is perhaps TRBD2 (5 bases). The germline V and J ends were trimmed by 2 bases and 7 bases, with 9 bases remaining between them. The CDR3 consists of 13 residues. Germline V lookup: CDR1 SGHTA, CDR2 FQGTGA. The CDR3 here is CASSLDSGNEQFF. The CDR3 nucleotides are TGTGCCAGCAGCTTAGATTCGGGGAATGAGCAGTTCTTC.

The V gene is TRBV5-6, the J gene TRBJ2-2; D perhaps matches TRBD1 (6 bases). Germline lookup yields CDR1 SGHDT and CDR2 YYEEEE. Trimming left V 4 bases short and J 1 base short, with 11 bases between. The CDR3 consists of 15 residues. CDR3 sequence: CASSTGTQNTGELFF. The CDR3 DNA reads TGTGCCAGCAGCACCGGGACACAGAACACCGGGGAGCTGTTTTTT.

This clone was observed a few times. This chain links TRBV6-1 with TRBJ1-2; D is unresolved. Trimming cost V 5 bases and J 4 bases, with 11 bases left between them. CDR3 size: 13 residues. Germline values: CDR1 MNHNS, CDR2 SASEGT. The CDR3 nucleotides are TGTGCCAGCAGTCTTGCGGGAATCTATGGCTACACCTTC. Protein product: CASSLAGIYGYTF.

V gene TRBV2 combines with J gene TRBJ2-3; D gene uncertain. CDR3 length: 13 residues. V was clipped by 6 bases and J by 2 bases, with 9 bases between them. Germline V lookup: CDR1 SNHLY, CDR2 FYNNEI. CDR3: CASSPPSTDTQYF. The CDR3 DNA is TGTGCCAGCAGCCCCCCGTCCACAGATACGCAGTATTTT.

The rearrangement joins TRBV29-1 to TRBJ1-2; no reliable D call. The CDR3 length is 12 residues. V was pared by 1 base and J by 4 bases, with 7 bases between. Looked up from germline, CDR1 is SQVTM and CDR2 is ANQGSEA. Written as DNA, the CDR3 is TGCAGCGTTGAAGTAAGCGCCTATGGCTACACCTTC. Amino acids: CSVEVSAYGYTF. Complete variable domain (other parts from reference TRBV29-1 and TRBJ1-2): SAVISQKPSRDICQRGTSLTIQCQVDSQVTMMFWYRQQPGQSLTLIATANQGSEATYESGFVIDKFPISRPNLTFSTLTVSNMSPEDSSIYLCSVEVSAYGYTFGSGTRLTVV.

This clone was counted a few times. The CDR3 here is CASSQDRGDSQPQHF. The CDR3 DNA sequence: TGCGCCAGCAGCCAAGACCGCGGGGACAGTCAGCCCCAGCATTTT. The chain links TRBV4-3 to TRBJ1-5; 7 bases map to TRBD1. V trimming: 0 bases; J trimming: 6 bases; junction bases outside the gene matches: 5. The germline gives CDR1 LGHNA, CDR2 YSLEER. The CDR3 length is 15 residues.

V usage is TRBV29-1 and J usage is TRBJ2-2; D is perhaps TRBD2 (5 bases). Trimming removed 7 bases at V and 0 bases at J, with 12 bases between. The CDR3 sequence is 14 residues long. Germline CDR1 and CDR2: SQVTM and ANQGSEA. The CDR3 reads CSGGGQANTGELFF. The CDR3 DNA follows: TGCAGCGGCGGAGGCCAGGCGAACACCGGGGAGCTGTTTTTT.

The rearrangement uses TRBV5-6 and TRBJ2-1; a weak D match, TRBD2 (6 bases). The germline V gene encodes CDR1 SGHDT and CDR2 YYEEEE. V shed 0 bases and J shed 0 bases, with 7 bases lying between them. CDR3 length: 15 residues. The CDR3 DNA is TGTGCCAGCAGCTTGGGCGGGAACTCCTACAATGAGCAGTTCTTC. Amino acid sequence: CASSLGGNSYNEQFF.

V is TRBV6-1 and J is TRBJ2-3, with D tentatively TRBD1 or TRBD2 (5 bases each). CDR3 length: 15 residues. CDR1 is MNHNS, CDR2 SASEGT, per germline. V shed 4 bases and J shed 2 bases, with 13 bases lying between them. This chain's CDR3 is CASSGGVEATDTQYF. DNA of the CDR3: TGTGCCAGCAGTGGGGGCGTGGAGGCCACAGATACGCAGTATTTT.

This clone is medium-sized by share. The J gene is TRBJ2-2, the V gene TRBV11-3; a possible D gene is TRBD1 (6 bases). Germline V lookup: CDR1 SGHNT, CDR2 YENEEA. The CDR3 consists of 15 residues. Between the trimmed V and J ends, which lost 5 bases and 4 bases, there was a span of 14 bases. This CDR3 is CASSEEDRSTGELFF. The CDR3 DNA follows: TGTGCCAGCAGCGAAGAAGACAGGTCCACCGGGGAGCTGTTTTTT.

This clone is labeled as medium-sized. The chain employs TRBV27 and TRBJ1-6, with D possibly matching TRBD1 (6 bases). V lost 3 bases, J lost 7 bases, and 16 bases lay in between. CDR3 length: 16 residues. Germline V lookup: CDR1 MNHEY, CDR2 SMNVEV (reference sequence). The CDR3 DNA reads as TGTGCCAGCAGTTTCGTGGCAGGGGTTTCCAATTCACCCCTCCACTTT. Residues: CASSFVAGVSNSPLHF.

V and J are TRBV5-1 and TRBJ2-5, with 8 bases identical to TRBD1. The end of the DNA aligns better with TRBJ2-7, so the J call may be wrong. Germline CDR1 is SGHRS and CDR2 is YFSETQ. The CDR3 spans 14 residues. The CDR3 region is CASSLLRGLDEQYF. Here the CDR3 DNA reads TGCGCCAGCAGCTTGCTCAGGGGGCTCGACGAGCAGTACTTC.

V and J are TRBV4-2 and TRBJ1-1; D gene uncertain. The CDR3 extends over 15 amino acids. Trimming stripped 0 bases from V and 0 bases from J, with 8 bases between. Germline V gives CDR1 LGHNA, CDR2 YNFKEQ. CDR3 nucleotide sequence: TGTGCCAGCAGCCAAGATACGATAATGAACACTGAAGCTTTCTTT. Encoded protein: CASSQDTIMNTEAFF.

J is TRBJ1-3 and V is TRBV27, with D unclear. With 3 bases removed from V and 0 bases from J, the gap between germline ends came to 9 bases. This CDR3 region has 15 residues. CDR1 is MNHEY, CDR2 SMNVEV, per germline (reference sequence). Here the CDR3 reads CASSFSASSGNTIYF. DNA of the CDR3: TGTGCCAGCAGTTTTTCAGCAAGCTCTGGAAACACCATATATTTT.

V gene TRBV7-2 combines with J gene TRBJ2-7, with 8 bases that match TRBD2. The CDR3 is 16 residues long. Unmatched junction bases numbered 9, after V lost 0 bases and J lost 5 bases. Per the germline V gene, CDR1 is SGHTA and CDR2 is FQGNSA. The CDR3 protein is CASSLALSLAGDEQYF. The CDR3, as DNA: TGTGCCAGCAGCTTAGCGCTAAGCCTAGCGGGCGACGAGCAGTACTTC.

The chain recombines TRBV6-5 with TRBJ2-1, with D possibly matching TRBD2 (5 bases). CDR1 and CDR2 from the germline V gene are MNHEY and SVGAGI. V lost 6 bases to trimming and J lost 9 bases, with 15 bases between them. The CDR3 covers 13 residues. DNA of the CDR3: TGTGCCAGCAGCACCTACCCCGCGGGTGAGCAGTTCTTC. Translating it yields CASSTYPAGEQFF.

This clone counts as medium-sized. This rearrangement joins TRBV5-1 to TRBJ2-1, with 10 bases aligning to TRBD2. CDR3 size: 15 residues. The ends lost 0 bases at V and 5 bases at J; junction bases unmatched: 2. Germline CDR1 reads SGHRS; CDR2 reads YFSETQ. CDR3 amino acids: CASSLELAGNNEQFF. The CDR3 DNA reads as TGCGCCAGCAGCTTGGAACTAGCGGGGAACAATGAGCAGTTCTTC.

This clone rates as medium-sized. The chain joins TRBV11-2 to TRBJ1-3, with D unclear. Germline CDR1 is SGHAT and CDR2 is FQNNGV. The CDR3 is made up of 14 amino acids. With 2 bases removed from V and 1 base from J, the gap between germline ends came to 6 bases. In nucleotides, the CDR3 is TGTGCCAGCAGCTTAACATCATCTGGAAACACCATATATTTT. Its protein product is CASSLTSSGNTIYF.

The J gene is TRBJ2-7, the V gene TRBV7-9; D is unresolved. The CDR3 spans 13 residues. Germline loops: CDR1 SEHNR, CDR2 FQNEAQ (reference sequence). Trimming stripped 5 bases from V and 6 bases from J, with 14 bases between. The CDR3 is CASSQVQLSEQYF. The CDR3 nucleotides are TGTGCCAGCAGCCAGGTGCAGTTATCCGAGCAGTACTTC.

The V and J genes are TRBV10-1 and TRBJ2-2, with TRBD2 matching over 8 bases. The J segment lost 4 bases and the V segment lost 8 bases, leaving 12 bases of the junction unmatched. This CDR3 contains 16 residues. Germline V lookup: CDR1 WNHNN, CDR2 SYGVQD (reference sequence). In nucleotides, the CDR3 is TGCGCCAGCCCCCCGACGGGAGCGGGAGTCACCGGGGAGCTGTTTTTT. Translation gives CASPPTGAGVTGELFF.